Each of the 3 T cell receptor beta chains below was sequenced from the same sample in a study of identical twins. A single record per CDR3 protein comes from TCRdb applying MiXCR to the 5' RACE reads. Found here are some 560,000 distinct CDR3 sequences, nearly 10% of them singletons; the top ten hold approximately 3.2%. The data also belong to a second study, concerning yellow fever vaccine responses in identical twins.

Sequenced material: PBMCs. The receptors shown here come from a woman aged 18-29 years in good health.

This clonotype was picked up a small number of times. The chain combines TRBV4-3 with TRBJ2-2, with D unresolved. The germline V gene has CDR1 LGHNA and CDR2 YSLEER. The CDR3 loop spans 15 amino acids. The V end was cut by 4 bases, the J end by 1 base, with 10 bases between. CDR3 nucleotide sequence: TGCGCCAGCAGCCCCGTGCCTCAGAACACCGGGGAGCTGTTTTTT. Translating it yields CASSPVPQNTGELFF.

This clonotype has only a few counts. The CDR3 nucleotides read TGTGCCAGCATGAGGCGGGAGACAGATACGCAGTATTTT. The encoded protein is CASMRRETDTQYF. This chain joins TRBV6-2 or TRBV6-3 and TRBJ2-3; 7 nucleotides line up with TRBD2. The CDR3 runs 13 residues. Per germline, CDR1 MNHEY and CDR2 SVGEGT. V was pared by 7 bases and J by 3 bases, with 4 bases of the junction left unmatched.

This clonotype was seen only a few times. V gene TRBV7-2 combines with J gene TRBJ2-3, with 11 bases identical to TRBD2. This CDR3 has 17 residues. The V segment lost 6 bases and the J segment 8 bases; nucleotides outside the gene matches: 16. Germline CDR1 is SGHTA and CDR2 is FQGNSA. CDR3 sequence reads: CASRRGVSGGAAGTQYF. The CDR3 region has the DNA TGTGCCAGCAGACGGGGGGTTAGCGGGGGGGCGGCTGGTACGCAGTATTTT.